The entry below gives a single T cell receptor (beta chain) sequence along with its context. Its antigen is undetermined. V was clipped by 4 bases and J by 2 bases; unmatched bases: 6. CDR1 LGHNA and CDR2 YSLEER come from the germline V gene. The CDR3 contains 16 residues. Primers for the PCR totalled 60 Vbeta and 13 Jbeta. TCRdb's table, derived via immunoSEQ multiplex PCR, lists solely in-frame clones and lacks some. The sample holds around 70,000 clones. These data come from a study of cytomegalovirus exposure and HLA in healthy donors. Study-level findings and limits: A highly shared variant cluster was judged a likely technical artifact.

This clonotype was obtained from a woman between 25 and 40 years old in good health and CMV-seronegative. The chain links TRBV4-3 to TRBJ2-7, with 12 bases that match TRBD2. What was sequenced was PBMCs. The CDR3: CASSPWTSGAPYEQYF. The DNA for the CDR3 is TGCGCCAGCAGCCCGTGGACTAGCGGGGCCCCCTACGAGCAGTACTTC.